This T cell receptor beta chain was found in a study of blood T cell repertoires in COVID-19. The overall study: From the United States, Italy and Spain came samples of acute and convalescent COVID-19. PBMCs, B-cell-depleted T cells, or T cells were the source of the cDNA or gDNA that made up the material.

Authors' data handling: Quantification of nucleated cells was approximated via reference gene primer amplification. TCRdb keeps only in-frame clones here, not all; method: immunoSEQ multiplex PCR. V and J calls and clone size are those listed in that table; D and trimming were worked out from the DNA. This table has some 74,000 clones, roughly 80% appearing once. This receptor was taken from a man at least 80 years old with acute or convalescent COVID-19. The sample was peripheral blood.

The CDR3 region has the DNA TGCGCCAGCAGCTCCGGACTAGCGGGGTTGGGTGAGCAGTTCTTC. This gives the protein CASSSGLAGLGEQFF. This chain joins TRBV5-1 and TRBJ2-1; TRBD2 matches at 12 bases. V lost 3 bases, J lost 9 bases, and 7 bases stayed unmatched. The CDR3 loop spans 15 amino acids. CDR1 is SGHRS and CDR2 is YFSETQ in the germline V gene. The variable domain in full, with the rest retrieved from reference TRBV5-1 and TRBJ2-1, is KAGVTQTPRYLIKTRGQQVTLSCSPISGHRSVSWYQQTPGQGLQFLFEYFSETQRNKGNFPGRFSGRQFSNSRSEMNVSTLELGDSALYLCASSSGLAGLGEQFFGPGTRLTVL.